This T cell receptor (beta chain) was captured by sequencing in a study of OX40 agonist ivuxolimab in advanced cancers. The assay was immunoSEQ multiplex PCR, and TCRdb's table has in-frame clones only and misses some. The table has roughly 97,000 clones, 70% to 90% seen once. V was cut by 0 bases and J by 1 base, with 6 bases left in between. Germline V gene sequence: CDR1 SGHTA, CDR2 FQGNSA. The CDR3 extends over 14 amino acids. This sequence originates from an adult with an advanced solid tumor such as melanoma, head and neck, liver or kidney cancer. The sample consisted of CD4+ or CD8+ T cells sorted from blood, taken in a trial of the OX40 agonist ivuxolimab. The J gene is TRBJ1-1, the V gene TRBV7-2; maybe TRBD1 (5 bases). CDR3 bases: TGTGCCAGCAGCTTAGCGGGGGAGAACACTGAAGCTTTCTTT. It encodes CASSLAGENTEAFF.